This TCR beta chain was observed in a study of blood T cell repertoires in COVID-19. At the level of the study: Sample material is recorded as cDNA or gDNA derived from T cells, B-cell-depleted T cells, or PBMCs.

Produced via immunoSEQ multiplex PCR; TCRdb's table is partial and in-frame only. The table includes about 140,000 clones, about 80% detected once. V lost 3 bases to trimming and J lost 6 bases, with 14 bases between them. The germline V gene has CDR1 SGHRS and CDR2 YFSETQ. The CDR3 loop spans 14 amino acids. This sequence was found in a human donor in a cohort sampled during active COVID-19. Sequences were obtained from peripheral blood. The genes are TRBV5-1 and TRBJ2-3, with D perhaps matching TRBD2 (7 bases). The CDR3 DNA is TGCGCCAGCAGCTCTAAAGGGGGGGCCGATACGCAGTATTTT. Amino acid sequence: CASSSKGGADTQYF.